The 28 T cell receptor beta chains presented below share a single source sample, sequenced in a study of a mutant IDH1 vaccine in newly diagnosed glioma. Described time point: week 11, during vaccination. One vaccine dose held 300 ug of mutant IDH1 20-mer peptide and came with topical imiquimod. The method was immunoSEQ multiplex PCR; TCRdb's version includes in-frame clones alone and lacks a portion of them. The data contain some 120,000 clones, about four fifths of them singletons. The antigens of these receptors remain unknown. Here the sequenced sample was PBMCs, taken from a glioma patient whose treatment included an IDH1 peptide vaccine. The receptors were gathered from a middle-aged man with glioma.

This clone showed up just a few times. The J gene is TRBJ1-1, the V gene TRBV21-1; the table names TRBD1, a call not compared with the DNA. TRBV21-1 is classified as a pseudogene. The CDR3 is made up of 14 amino acids. In DNA form, the CDR3 reads TGTGCCAGCAGCCCTCCGGGACAGGGAAGTGAAGCTTTCTTT. Protein sequence: CASSPPGQGSEAFF.

In its sample, this clone was seen a few times. This chain uses TRBV19 with TRBJ1-5; 10 nucleotides match TRBD1. Germline CDR1 and CDR2: LNHDA and SQIVND (reference sequence). Trimming cost V 6 bases and J 5 bases; bases outside gene matches: 4. The CDR3 sequence is 14 residues long. CDR3 DNA sequence: TGTGCCAGTAGCCTGACAGGGGGCGATCAGCCCCAGCATTTT. Translated: CASSLTGGDQPQHF. Together with reference TRBV19 and TRBJ1-5, the CDR3 gives the full variable domain: DGGITQSPKYLFRKEGQNVTLSCEQNLNHDAMYWYRQDPGQGLRLIYYSQIVNDFQKGDIAEGYSVSREKKESFPLTVTSAQKNPTAFYLCASSLTGGDQPQHFGDGTRLSIL.

This chain connects TRBV9 to TRBJ2-3; D may be TRBD1 or TRBD2 (6 bases each). V lost 0 bases to trimming and J lost 5 bases, with 19 bases between them. The germline V gene has CDR1 SGDLS and CDR2 YYNGEE. The CDR3 is made up of 17 amino acids. The CDR3 DNA is TGTGCCAGCAGCGTAGACCCGGTAGGGGGGCAGGTAGATACGCAGTATTTT. Translating it yields CASSVDPVGGQVDTQYF. The variable domain in full, completed from reference TRBV9 and TRBJ2-3, reads DSGVTQTPKHLITATGQRVTLRCSPRSGDLSVYWYQQSLDQGLQFLIQYYNGEERAKGNILERFSAQQFPDLHSELNLSSLELGDSALYFCASSVDPVGGQVDTQYFGPGTRLTVL.

The CDR3 DNA sequence: TGTGCCAGCAGCGGGGGGGCTAATGAAAAACTGTTTTTT. It yields the protein CASSGGANEKLFF. This chain links TRBV6-5 with TRBJ1-4, with TRBD1 as a possible D gene (5 bases). Germline V gene data show CDR1 as MNHEY and CDR2 as SVGAGI. Trimming shortened V by 6 bases and J by 3 bases, and 8 bases separated the two germline ends. The CDR3 runs to 13 residues.

The chain combines TRBV9 with TRBJ2-1; 12 bases line up with TRBD2. Unmatched junction bases numbered 3, after V lost 0 bases and J lost 8 bases. The CDR3 totals 15 residues. Germline lookup yields CDR1 SGDLS and CDR2 YYNGEE. CDR3: CASSVGTSGIYEQFF. The CDR3, as DNA: TGTGCCAGCAGCGTAGGGACTAGCGGGATCTATGAGCAGTTCTTC. The variable domain in full, completed from reference TRBV9 and TRBJ2-1, reads DSGVTQTPKHLITATGQRVTLRCSPRSGDLSVYWYQQSLDQGLQFLIQYYNGEERAKGNILERFSAQQFPDLHSELNLSSLELGDSALYFCASSVGTSGIYEQFFGPGTRLTVL.

The rearrangement joins TRBV29-1 to TRBJ2-3; D perhaps matches TRBD2 (6 bases). Trimming removed 3 bases at V and 6 bases at J, with 19 bases between. The germline gives CDR1 SQVTM, CDR2 ANQGSEA. This CDR3 is built from 15 residues. CDR3 sequence (DNA): TGCAGCGTTGAGGGTAGCCTCCCTCGGGGGGATACGCAGTATTTT. Translated, it gives CSVEGSLPRGDTQYF.

This chain connects TRBV5-1 to TRBJ2-7; D tentatively fits TRBD1 or TRBD2 (5 bases each). CDR1 SGHRS and CDR2 YFSETQ come from the germline V gene. The CDR3 runs to 14 residues. V lost 6 bases and J 0 bases, leaving 13 bases between the germline ends. The CDR3 spells CASKLGTDSYEQYF. Here the CDR3 DNA reads TGCGCCAGCAAGTTGGGGACGGACTCCTACGAGCAGTACTTC. Full variable domain (outside the CDR3, taken from reference TRBV5-1 and TRBJ2-7): KAGVTQTPRYLIKTRGQQVTLSCSPISGHRSVSWYQQTPGQGLQFLFEYFSETQRNKGNFPGRFSGRQFSNSRSEMNVSTLELGDSALYLCASKLGTDSYEQYFGPGTRLTVT.

The chain links TRBV30 to TRBJ1-1; TRBD1 aligns across 9 bases. Germline values: CDR1 GTSNPN, CDR2 SVGIG (reference sequence). This CDR3 has 16 residues. J gave up 0 bases and V 1 base, and 6 bases lay outside the gene matches. CDR3 sequence: CAWSGDRGGMNTEAFF. The CDR3 region has the DNA TGTGCCTGGAGTGGAGACAGGGGGGGGATGAACACTGAAGCTTTCTTT.

This clone was seen a handful of times. This sequence joins TRBV4-1 and TRBJ1-1, with D unresolved. The CDR3 totals 12 residues. Germline-derived CDR1 and CDR2 are MGHRA and YSYEKL. Between the trimmed V and J ends, which lost 1 base and 10 bases, there was a span of 10 bases. The CDR3 loop is CASSQGVAGAFF. The CDR3 nucleotides are TGCGCCAGCAGCCAAGGGGTGGCTGGAGCTTTCTTT.

This clone was found a few times. A read error may produce the germline difference seen at one junction end. The rearrangement links TRBV20-1 to TRBJ1-2, with D tentatively TRBD1 (5 bases). The germline CDR1 and CDR2 sequences are DFQATT and SNEGSKA (reference sequence). The CDR3 has 11 amino acids. In DNA, the CDR3 is TGCAGTGCCGCCGGGACCGGGTTGTTCCTCTTC. It yields the protein CSAAGTGLFLF.

Only one count was recorded for this clone. The chain employs TRBV5-1 and TRBJ2-6; the D gene is possibly TRBD2 (6 bases). Germline CDR1 SGHRS, CDR2 YFSETQ. V was clipped by 2 bases and J by 8 bases, with 17 bases between them. The CDR3 sequence is 16 residues long. As DNA, the CDR3 is TGCGCCAGCAGCTTTGGAGGGGCCGCTTGGACCAACGTCCTGACTTTC. Its translation is CASSFGGAAWTNVLTF.

This chain links TRBV7-2 with TRBJ1-2, with TRBD1 matching 7 bases. Germline V gives CDR1 SGHTA, CDR2 FQGNSA. V trimming: 1 base; J trimming: 4 bases; junction bases outside the gene matches: 15. This CDR3 has 18 residues. The CDR3: CASSLGGTGVSGSYGYTF. The CDR3, as DNA: TGTGCCAGCAGCTTAGGTGGAACAGGGGTCTCGGGGAGCTATGGCTACACCTTC. The full variable domain, its missing parts supplied by reference TRBV7-2 and TRBJ1-2, is GAGVSQSPSNKVTEKGKDVELRCDPISGHTALYWYRQSLGQGLEFLIYFQGNSAPDKSGLPSDRFSAERTGGSVSTLTIQRTQQEDSAVYLCASSLGGTGVSGSYGYTFGSGTRLTVV.

The chain has TRBV27 and TRBJ1-5; D unresolved. Germline V gives CDR1 MNHEY, CDR2 SMNVEV (reference sequence). The length of the CDR3 is 18 residues. Trimming pared 4 bases from V and 7 bases from J, leaving 26 bases between. The CDR3 loop is CASSSTDPDLSAGQPQHF. The CDR3 DNA is TGTGCCAGCAGTTCAACAGACCCAGACCTCAGCGCGGGGCAGCCCCAGCATTTT.

This rearrangement joins TRBV30 to TRBJ1-2; no clear D. This CDR3 has 12 residues. Trimming pared 2 bases from V and 0 bases from J, leaving 4 bases between. Germline assignment: CDR1 GTSNPN and CDR2 SVGIG (reference sequence). DNA of the CDR3: TGTGCCTGGAGTAGCCCTAACTATGGCTACACCTTC. Encoded protein: CAWSSPNYGYTF.

The V and J genes are TRBV4-2 and TRBJ2-5; 10 bases align to TRBD2. The V gene end was trimmed by 0 bases and the J gene end by 2 bases; junction bases not matched to a gene: 3. CDR3 size: 16 residues. The germline CDR1 and CDR2 sequences are LGHNA and YNFKEQ. CDR3 bases: TGTGCCAGCAGCCAAGAGCCAGCGGGGGGGCAAGAGACCCAGTACTTC. It specifies CASSQEPAGGQETQYF.

This chain joins TRBV30 and TRBJ1-1; D is unresolved. Trimming stripped 0 bases from V and 10 bases from J, with 15 bases between. CDR1 and CDR2 (germline): GTSNPN, SVGIG (reference sequence). The CDR3 consists of 13 residues. Written as DNA, the CDR3 is TGTGCCTGGAGTGTACGGGGTTTGGAAAGAGCTTTCTTT. Amino acids: CAWSVRGLERAFF.

The rearrangement links TRBV7-2 to TRBJ2-3, with unresolved D. CDR1 is SGHTA and CDR2 is FQGNSA in the germline V gene. V was cut by 3 bases and J by 0 bases, with 13 bases left in between. This CDR3 spans 16 amino acids. The CDR3 DNA follows: TGTGCCAGCAGCTTCTCGCGAACCCTTAGCACAGATACGCAGTATTTT. Translation gives CASSFSRTLSTDTQYF.

The CDR3 DNA sequence: TGTGCCAGCAGCCAAGATCTTTCGGGGACTGGGGCCAACGTCCTGACTTTC. It encodes CASSQDLSGTGANVLTF. The chain has TRBV4-2 and TRBJ2-6; perhaps TRBD2 as D (5 bases). This CDR3 is built from 17 residues. Trimming cost V 0 bases and J 2 bases, with 11 bases left between them. The germline gives CDR1 LGHNA, CDR2 YNFKEQ.

This clone showed up just a few times. The chain employs TRBV7-6 and TRBJ1-5; D uncertain. Trimming cost V 1 base and J 6 bases, with 16 bases left between them. The CDR3 is 16 amino acids. Germline CDR1 is SGHVS and CDR2 is FNYEAQ. The CDR3: CASSLGGGKEAQPQHF. The CDR3 region has the DNA TGTGCCAGCAGCTTAGGTGGAGGGAAAGAGGCTCAGCCCCAGCATTTT.

The chain links TRBV6-5 to TRBJ2-4; D is unclear. V lost 6 bases and J 8 bases, leaving 8 bases between the germline ends. CDR3 length: 11 amino acids. Per germline, CDR1 MNHEY and CDR2 SVGAGI. In DNA form, the CDR3 reads TGTGCCAGCAGGTATCTGGACATTCAGTACTTC. It specifies CASRYLDIQYF.

The J gene is TRBJ1-4, the V gene TRBV4-1; no reliable D call. The germline CDR1 and CDR2 sequences are MGHRA and YSYEKL. The CDR3 sequence is 15 residues long. Deletions cut 0 bases from V and 6 bases from J, with 11 bases between. The CDR3, as DNA: TGCGCCAGCAGCCAAGATCCCCAGGATGATGAAAAACTGTTTTTT. It specifies CASSQDPQDDEKLFF.

The chain links TRBV6-5 to TRBJ1-6; 11 bases fit TRBD1. J gave up 6 bases and V 6 bases, and 4 bases lay outside the gene matches. From germline, CDR1 is MNHEY and CDR2 SVGAGI. CDR3 length equals 15 residues. This CDR3 is CASSLGTGGNSPLHF. The DNA for the CDR3 is TGTGCCAGCAGCCTGGGGACAGGGGGTAATTCACCCCTCCACTTT.

The chain combines TRBV12-5 with TRBJ1-2, with 12 bases that match TRBD1. The V segment lost 6 bases and the J segment 4 bases; nucleotides outside the gene matches: 3. CDR1 is LGHNT and CDR2 is FRNRAP in the germline V gene. The CDR3 extends over 14 amino acids. The CDR3 is CASGAGQGAYGYTF. In DNA, the CDR3 is TGTGCTAGTGGAGCGGGACAGGGGGCCTATGGCTACACCTTC.

The V and J genes are TRBV18 and TRBJ2-7, with D possibly being TRBD2 (7 bases). Germline V CDR1 and CDR2: KGHSH, LQKENI. V was shortened by 6 bases and J by 6 bases, with 12 bases between the two germline ends. This CDR3 has 12 residues. The CDR3 spells CASSKGGAEQYF. In nucleotides, the CDR3 is TGTGCCAGCTCCAAGGGGGGGGCCGAGCAGTACTTC.

The chain joins TRBV6-5 to TRBJ1-6; 9 bases fit TRBD1. The CDR3 covers 15 residues. Germline V gene lookup returns CDR1 MNHEY and CDR2 SVGAGI. J lost 7 bases, V lost 8 bases, and 9 bases had no gene match. The DNA for the CDR3 is TGTGCCAGCTCCTCAGGGGACAGGGTGAATTCACCCCTCCACTTT. Translated: CASSSGDRVNSPLHF.

The gene calls are TRBV5-1 and TRBJ2-5; D gene uncertain. Germline loops: CDR1 SGHRS, CDR2 YFSETQ. This CDR3 region has 16 residues. Deletions cut 0 bases from V and 1 base from J, with 13 bases between. The CDR3 loop reads CASSLVPPPTQETQYF. The CDR3 nucleotides read TGCGCCAGCAGCTTGGTTCCGCCTCCCACCCAAGAGACCCAGTACTTC.

DNA for the CDR3: TGTGCCAGTGGGACATTTAAAGCTTTCTTT. Translation gives CASGTFKAFF. This chain links TRBV19 with TRBJ1-1; TRBD1 might be the D (6 bases). V was cut by 8 bases and J by 9 bases, with 10 bases left in between. The CDR3 loop spans 10 amino acids. The germline V gene has CDR1 LNHDA and CDR2 SQIVND (reference sequence).

V usage is TRBV5-1 and J usage is TRBJ2-2; perhaps TRBD2 as D (7 bases). V lost 4 bases to trimming and J lost 0 bases, with 13 bases between them. This CDR3 comprises 16 residues. CDR1 and CDR2 from the germline V gene are SGHRS and YFSETQ. CDR3 coding DNA: TGCGCCAGCAGCCCCAGGGGAGGGACGAACACCGGGGAGCTGTTTTTT. Amino acid sequence: CASSPRGGTNTGELFF.